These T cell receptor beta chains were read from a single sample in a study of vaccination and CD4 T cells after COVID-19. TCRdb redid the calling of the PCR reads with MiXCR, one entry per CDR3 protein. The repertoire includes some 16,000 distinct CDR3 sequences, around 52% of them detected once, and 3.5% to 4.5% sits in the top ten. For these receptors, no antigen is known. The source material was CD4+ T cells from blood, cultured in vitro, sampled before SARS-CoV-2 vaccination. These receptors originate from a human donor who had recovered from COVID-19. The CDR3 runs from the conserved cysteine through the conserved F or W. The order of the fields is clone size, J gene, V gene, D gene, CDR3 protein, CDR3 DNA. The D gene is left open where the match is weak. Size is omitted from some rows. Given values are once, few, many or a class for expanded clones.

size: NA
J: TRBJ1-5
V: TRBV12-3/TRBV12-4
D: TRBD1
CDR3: CASRGTEQGSQHF
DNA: TGTGCCAGCAGGGGGACAGAGCAGGGATCCCAGCATTTT

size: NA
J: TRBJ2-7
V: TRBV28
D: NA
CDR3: CASSKTSTYEQYF
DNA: TGTGCCAGCAGCAAGACATCTACCTACGAGCAGTACTTC

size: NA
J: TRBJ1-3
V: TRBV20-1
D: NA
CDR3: CSARTGISSGNTIYF
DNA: TGCAGCGCCCGAACAGGGATCAGCTCTGGAAACACCATATATTTT

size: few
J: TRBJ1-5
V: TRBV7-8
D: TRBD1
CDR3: CASSLFLRRQGGDSNQPQHF
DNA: TGTGCCAGCAGCTTATTCCTCCGGAGACAGGGCGGAGATAGCAATCAGCCCCAGCATTTT

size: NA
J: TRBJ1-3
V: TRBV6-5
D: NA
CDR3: CASSYSTTGRGNTIYF
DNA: TGTGCCAGCAGTTACTCGACCACAGGGCGCGGAAACACCATATATTTT

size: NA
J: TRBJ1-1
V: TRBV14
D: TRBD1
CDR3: CASSWRQGGTEAFF
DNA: TGTGCCAGCAGCTGGCGACAGGGGGGCACTGAAGCTTTCTTT

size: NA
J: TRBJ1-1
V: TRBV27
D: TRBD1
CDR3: CASIPRGDRGTPRDEAFF
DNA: TGTGCCAGCATCCCAAGGGGGGACAGGGGGACCCCTAGGGATGAAGCTTTCTTT

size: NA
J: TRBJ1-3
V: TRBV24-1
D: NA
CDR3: CATSEGSYGNTIYF
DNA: TGTGCCACCAGTGAGGGGTCGTATGGAAACACCATATATTTT

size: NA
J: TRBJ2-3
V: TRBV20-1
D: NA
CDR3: CSAGSGISTDTQYF
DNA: TGCAGTGCTGGAAGCGGAATTAGCACAGATACGCAGTATTTT

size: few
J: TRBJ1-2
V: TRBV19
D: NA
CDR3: CASSYRDNYGYTF
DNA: TGTGCCAGTAGTTACCGGGACAACTATGGCTACACCTTC

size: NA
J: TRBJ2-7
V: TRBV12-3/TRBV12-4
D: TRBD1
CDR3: CASGWGQVGYEQYF
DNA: TGTGCCAGCGGATGGGGACAGGTCGGCTACGAGCAGTACTTC

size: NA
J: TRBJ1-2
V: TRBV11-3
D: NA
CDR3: CASSRGGENYGYTF
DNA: TGTGCCAGCAGTAGGGGCGGCGAGAACTATGGCTACACCTTC

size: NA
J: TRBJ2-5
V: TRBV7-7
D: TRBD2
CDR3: CASSEGKVAGGQETQYF
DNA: TGTGCCAGCAGCGAGGGGAAGGTAGCGGGAGGACAAGAGACCCAGTACTTC

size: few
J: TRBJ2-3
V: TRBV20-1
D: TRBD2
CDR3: CSARDRTSGTDTQYF
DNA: TGCAGTGCTAGAGATCGGACTAGCGGGACAGATACGCAGTATTTT

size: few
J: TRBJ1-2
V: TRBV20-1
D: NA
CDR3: CSARERPTVNYGYTF
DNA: TGCAGTGCTAGAGAACGGCCGACAGTTAACTATGGCTACACCTTC

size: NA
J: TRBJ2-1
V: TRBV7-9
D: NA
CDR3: CASSPGRSSYNEQFF
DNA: TGTGCCAGCAGCCCTGGACGGAGCTCCTACAATGAGCAGTTCTTC

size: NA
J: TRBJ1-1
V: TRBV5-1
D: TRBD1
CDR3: CASSAEGQGIPEAFF
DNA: TGCGCCAGCAGCGCAGAGGGACAGGGTATCCCTGAAGCTTTCTTT

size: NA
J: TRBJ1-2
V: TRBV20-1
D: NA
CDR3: CSARTKQDSYGYTF
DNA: TGCAGTGCTCGCACTAAACAGGATTCCTATGGCTACACCTTC

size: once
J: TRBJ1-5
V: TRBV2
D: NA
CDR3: CASSETKAQPQHF
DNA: TGTGCCAGCAGTGAAACGAAGGCTCAGCCCCAGCATTTT

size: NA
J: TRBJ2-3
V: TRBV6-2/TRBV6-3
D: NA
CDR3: CASKWRGGTDTQYF
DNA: TGTGCCAGCAAGTGGCGAGGGGGCACAGATACGCAGTATTTT

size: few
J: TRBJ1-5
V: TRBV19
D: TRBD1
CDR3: CASSPPGTGRNNQPQHF
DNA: TGTGCCAGTAGTCCCCCCGGGACAGGGCGTAACAATCAGCCCCAGCATTTT

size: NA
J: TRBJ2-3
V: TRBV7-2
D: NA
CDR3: CASSLQIDRTSTDTQYF
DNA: TGTGCCAGCAGCCTACAAATAGACAGGACTAGCACAGATACGCAGTATTTT